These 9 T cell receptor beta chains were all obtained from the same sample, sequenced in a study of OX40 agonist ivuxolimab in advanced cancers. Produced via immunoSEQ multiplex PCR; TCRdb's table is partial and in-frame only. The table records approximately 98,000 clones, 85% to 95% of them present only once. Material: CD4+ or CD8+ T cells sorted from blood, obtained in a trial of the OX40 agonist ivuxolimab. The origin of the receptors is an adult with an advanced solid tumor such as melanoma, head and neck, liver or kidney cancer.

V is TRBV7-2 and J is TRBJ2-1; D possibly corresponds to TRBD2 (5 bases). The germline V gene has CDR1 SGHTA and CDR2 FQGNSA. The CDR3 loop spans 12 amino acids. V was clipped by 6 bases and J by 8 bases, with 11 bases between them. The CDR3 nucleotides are TGTGCCAGCAGACGTGGGAGCGATGAGCAGTTCTTC. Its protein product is CASRRGSDEQFF.

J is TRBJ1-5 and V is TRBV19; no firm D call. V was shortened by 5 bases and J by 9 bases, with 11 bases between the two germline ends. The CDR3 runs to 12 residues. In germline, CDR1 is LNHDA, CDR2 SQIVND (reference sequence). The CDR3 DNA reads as TGTGCCAGTAGTCTGGGCCCAGGGCCCCAGCATTTT. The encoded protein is CASSLGPGPQHF.

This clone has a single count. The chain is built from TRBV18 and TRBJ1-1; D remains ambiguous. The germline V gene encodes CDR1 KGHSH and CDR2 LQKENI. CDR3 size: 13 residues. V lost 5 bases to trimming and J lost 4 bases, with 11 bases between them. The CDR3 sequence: CASSDERSTEAFF. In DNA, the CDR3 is TGTGCCAGCTCAGACGAGAGAAGCACTGAAGCTTTCTTT. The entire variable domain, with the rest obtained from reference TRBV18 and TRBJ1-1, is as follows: NAGVMQNPRHLVRRRGQEARLRCSPMKGHSHVYWYRQLPEEGLKFMVYLQKENIIDESGMPKERFSAEFPKEGPSILRIQQVVRGDSAAYFCASSDERSTEAFFGQGTRLTVV.

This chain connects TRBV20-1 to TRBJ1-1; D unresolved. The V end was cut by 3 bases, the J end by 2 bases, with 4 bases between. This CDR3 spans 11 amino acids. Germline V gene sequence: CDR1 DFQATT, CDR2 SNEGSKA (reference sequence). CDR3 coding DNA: TGCAGTGCTAGGGATAACACTGAAGCTTTCTTT. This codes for CSARDNTEAFF.

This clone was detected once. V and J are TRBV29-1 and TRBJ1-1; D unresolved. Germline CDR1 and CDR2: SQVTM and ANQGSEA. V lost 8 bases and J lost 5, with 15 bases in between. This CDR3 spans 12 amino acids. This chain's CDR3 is CSISGVQTEAFF. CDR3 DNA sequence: TGCAGCATCTCGGGAGTCCAAACTGAAGCTTTCTTT.

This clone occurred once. The CDR3 DNA is TGTGCCAGCAGTTACGGGCAGTATGGCAATCAGCCCCAGCATTTT. Its protein product is CASSYGQYGNQPQHF. V usage is TRBV6-5 and J usage is TRBJ1-5; no definite D call. CDR3 size: 15 residues. Trimming removed 2 bases from V and 2 bases from J, with 10 bases in between. Germline CDR1 reads MNHEY; CDR2 reads SVGAGI.

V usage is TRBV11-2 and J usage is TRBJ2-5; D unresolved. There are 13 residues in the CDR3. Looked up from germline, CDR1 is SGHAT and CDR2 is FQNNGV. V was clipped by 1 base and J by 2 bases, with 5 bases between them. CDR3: CASSLGRQETQYF. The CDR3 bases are TGTGCCAGCAGCTTAGGCAGACAAGAGACCCAGTACTTC. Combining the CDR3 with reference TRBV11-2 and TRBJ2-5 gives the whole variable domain EAGVAQSPRYKIIEKRQSVAFWCNPISGHATLYWYQQILGQGPKLLIQFQNNGVVDDSQLPKDRFSAERLKGVDSTLKIQPAKLEDSAVYLCASSLGRQETQYFGPGTRLLVL.

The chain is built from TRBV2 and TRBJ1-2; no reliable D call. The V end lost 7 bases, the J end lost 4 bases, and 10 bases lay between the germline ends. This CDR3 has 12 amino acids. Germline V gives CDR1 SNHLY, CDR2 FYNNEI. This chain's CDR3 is CASNYQSYGYTF. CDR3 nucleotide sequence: TGTGCCAGCAATTACCAAAGCTATGGCTACACCTTC. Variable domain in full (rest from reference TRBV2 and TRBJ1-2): EPEVTQTPSHQVTQMGQEVILRCVPISNHLYFYWYRQILGQKVEFLVSFYNNEISEKSEIFDDQFSVERPDGSNFTLKIRSTKLEDSAMYFCASNYQSYGYTFGSGTRLTVV.

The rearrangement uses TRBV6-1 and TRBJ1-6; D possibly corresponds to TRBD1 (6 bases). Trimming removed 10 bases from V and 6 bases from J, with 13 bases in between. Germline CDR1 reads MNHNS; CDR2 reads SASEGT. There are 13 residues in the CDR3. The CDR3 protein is CATYRDLNSPLHF. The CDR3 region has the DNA TGTGCCACCTACAGGGACCTTAATTCACCCCTCCACTTT.